These T cell receptor beta chains were read from a single sample in a study of beta chain features in type 1 diabetes. Measured with immunoSEQ multiplex PCR; TCRdb has only the in-frame clones, and not every one. The sample has a few hundred thousand clones; approximately 20% are singletons. Sequencing was performed on naive CD4+ T cells from blood. The receptors here all came from a woman in her 40s with type 1 diabetes. The CDR3 runs from the conserved cysteine through the conserved F or W. D genes are given only for firm matches. For some rows the clone size is stated as once, few or many, or as a class when expanded; others skip it.

V gene	clone size	J gene	D gene	CDR3 protein	CDR3 DNA
TRBV13	-	TRBJ1-2	-	CASSSRHQTGYTF	TGTGCCAGCAGCTCGAGACACCAAACAGGCTACACCTTC
TRBV30	-	TRBJ2-1	-	CAWSVSLTSSYNEQFF	TGTGCCTGGAGTGTATCCCTCACCAGCTCCTACAATGAGCAGTTCTTC
TRBV15	-	TRBJ2-7	TRBD2	CATSRDRTGGEQYF	TGTGCCACCAGCAGAGATAGAACGGGGGGTGAGCAGTACTTC
TRBV5-1	-	TRBJ2-7	TRBD2	CASRTAGNFYEQYF	TGCGCCAGCAGAACAGCGGGAAACTTCTACGAGCAGTACTTC
TRBV10-3	few	TRBJ2-3	-	CAITQTSTDTQYF	TGTGCCATCACCCAGACTAGCACAGATACGCAGTATTTT
TRBV10-3	few	TRBJ2-2	TRBD1	CAISEGQDNTGELFF	TGTGCCATCAGTGAAGGACAGGACAACACCGGGGAGCTGTTTTTT
TRBV2	few	TRBJ1-5	-	CASSGQGSRSNQPQHF	TGTGCCAGCAGTGGGCAGGGGAGTCGAAGCAATCAGCCCCAGCATTTT
TRBV28	-	TRBJ1-2	-	CASSPRTGGASYTF	TGTGCCAGCAGTCCCCGGACGGGGGGCGCTTCGTACACCTTC
TRBV6-4	-	TRBJ2-1	TRBD2	CASSDVASGSGNEQFF	TGTGCCAGCAGTGACGTGGCTAGCGGGAGTGGAAATGAGCAGTTCTTC
TRBV4-3	-	TRBJ1-5	TRBD1	CASSQEAVSTGANQPQHF	TGCGCCAGCAGCCAAGAAGCGGTCTCGACAGGGGCTAATCAGCCCCAGCATTTT
TRBV9	-	TRBJ1-3	TRBD1	CASSFTGDGNTIYF	TGTGCCAGCAGCTTTACAGGGGATGGAAACACCATATATTTT
TRBV2	-	TRBJ1-2	TRBD1	CASRNRGRGGYTF	TGTGCCAGCAGAAACAGGGGGCGTGGAGGCTACACCTTC
TRBV30	few	TRBJ2-5	-	CAWSGAEETQYF	TGTGCCTGGAGTGGGGCTGAAGAGACCCAGTACTTC
TRBV14	-	TRBJ2-1	-	CASSRDNGFF	TGTGCCAGCAGCCGGGACAATGGGTTCTTC
TRBV5-4	few	TRBJ2-7	TRBD2	CASSSTGRAYEQYF	TGTGCCAGCAGCTCCACCGGGAGGGCCTACGAGCAGTACTTC
TRBV19	few	TRBJ2-3	-	CASSRSQEPDTQYF	TGTGCCAGTAGTAGGAGTCAAGAGCCAGATACGCAGTATTTT
TRBV5-1	once	TRBJ2-7	-	CASSLVGAGYEQYF	TGCGCCAGCAGCTTGGTAGGGGCTGGCTACGAGCAGTACTTC
TRBV12-5	few	TRBJ2-1	-	CASGLEGAYNEQFF	TGTGCTAGTGGTTTAGAGGGAGCCTACAATGAGCAGTTCTTC
TRBV30	few	TRBJ2-7	-	CAWSKGLLVGFYEQYF	TGTGCCTGGAGTAAGGGGTTGCTAGTCGGTTTCTACGAGCAGTACTTC
TRBV6-5	few	TRBJ1-6	-	CASKDSYNSPLHF	TGTGCCAGCAAGGACAGCTATAATTCACCCCTCCACTTT
TRBV19	-	TRBJ1-2	TRBD1	CASSMLRGQGSYGYTF	TGTGCCAGTAGTATGCTCCGGGGACAGGGAAGCTATGGCTACACCTTC
TRBV6-5	-	TRBJ2-7	-	CASSRLFGAQGEQYF	TGTGCCAGCAGTCGCCTGTTTGGGGCGCAAGGCGAGCAGTACTTC
TRBV30	few	TRBJ2-1	TRBD2	CAWRTSGRVGEQFF	TGTGCCTGGAGGACTAGCGGGAGAGTCGGTGAGCAGTTCTTC
TRBV7-2	-	TRBJ2-3	-	CASSLGQPGDTQYF	TGTGCCAGCAGCTTAGGTCAACCGGGAGATACGCAGTATTTT
TRBV19	-	TRBJ1-1	-	CASGWGLTEAFF	TGTGCCAGTGGATGGGGGCTCACTGAAGCTTTCTTT